The 4 T cell receptor beta chains given below trace back to one sample, sequenced in a study of blood T cell repertoires in COVID-19. Sequenced by immunoSEQ multiplex PCR; TCRdb stores in-frame clones only, minus some. This table holds 140,000 to 150,000 clones, 75% to 90% found once. The sample was PBMCs or T cells enriched from blood (not recorded which). These receptors were collected from a man in his forties or fifties who had recovered from COVID-19.

The V gene is TRBV7-9, the J gene TRBJ1-4, with 11 bases aligning to TRBD1. V lost 4 bases, J lost 7 bases, and 2 bases stayed unmatched. The CDR3 has 14 amino acids. CDR1 is SEHNR, CDR2 FQNEAQ, per germline (reference sequence). The DNA of the CDR3 is TGTGCCAGCAGCTGGACAGGGGGCAGTGAAAAACTGTTTTTT. Its protein is CASSWTGGSEKLFF.

The chain carries TRBV4-3 and TRBJ2-2; possibly TRBD1 for D (5 bases). Per the germline V gene, CDR1 is LGHNA and CDR2 is YSLEER. This CDR3 is 13 amino acids long. V lost 6 bases to trimming and J lost 4 bases, with 9 bases between them. In DNA form, the CDR3 reads TGCGCCAGCAGAGGACAACCCACCGGGGAGCTGTTTTTT. Translation: CASRGQPTGELFF.

The gene calls are TRBV27 and TRBJ2-3, with D perhaps matching TRBD1 (5 bases). CDR3 length: 16 residues. V was shortened by 5 bases and J by 1 base, with 16 bases between the two germline ends. Germline V gene lookup returns CDR1 MNHEY and CDR2 SMNVEV (reference sequence). CDR3 DNA: TGTGCCAGCAGTCCCTGGGGCGGCGATGGCACAGATACGCAGTATTTT. This translates into CASSPWGGDGTDTQYF.

This chain connects TRBV6-2 or TRBV6-3 to TRBJ1-5; 12 nucleotides agree with TRBD1. The V gene's germline CDR1 is MNHEY and CDR2 SVGEGT. Losses at the gene ends were 3 bases for V and 0 bases for J; bases not matched to a gene: 9. The CDR3 loop spans 19 amino acids. The CDR3 sequence: CASSYSRGQGAYSNQPQHF. CDR3 DNA sequence: TGTGCCAGCAGTTATAGTCGGGGACAGGGGGCTTATAGCAATCAGCCCCAGCATTTT.